The entry below describes one TCR beta chain. The CDR3 runs 13 residues. V shed 4 bases and J 6 bases; nucleotides not matched to a gene: 3. Looked up from germline, CDR1 is GTSNPN and CDR2 is SVGIG (reference sequence). Seattle participants joined during active infection and were tracked over time. The data were taken from a study of blood T cell repertoires in COVID-19. Study in general: Sample material is recorded as cDNA or gDNA derived from T cells, B-cell-depleted T cells, or PBMCs.

Original processing methods: Quantification of nucleated cells was approximated via reference gene primer amplification. Only in-frame clones appear in the TCRdb table, and some are missing; sequencing was by immunoSEQ multiplex PCR. The V and J calls and the clone size are those of that table, but D and trimming were determined from the DNA. This sample has some 220,000 clones; 65% to 90% occur once, and the top ten carry approximately 2.3%. The chain links TRBV30 to TRBJ2-1; 10 bases map to TRBD2. This receptor was identified in a woman in her 70s with COVID-19, enrolled during active disease. Specimen: peripheral blood. CDR3 protein: CAWTRTSGNEQFF. CDR3 bases: TGTGCCTGGACGCGGACTAGCGGCAATGAGCAGTTCTTC.